Listed below are T cell receptor beta chains from one sample, sequenced in a study of T cell responses to AZD1222 COVID-19 vaccine. The data were produced by immunoSEQ multiplex PCR, yet TCRdb's version contains in-frame clones alone and is incomplete. Here the sample spans approximately 180,000 clones, roughly nine tenths being singletons. Sequenced here: peripheral blood, sampled on day 0 of AZD1222 vaccination. These receptors originate from an adult in good health. The CDR3 runs from the conserved cysteine through the conserved F or W. The D gene is left open where the match is weak. Expanded clones get a size class; other rows say once, few or many, or leave the size out.

clone_size j_call v_call d_call cdr3_nt cdr3_aa
. TRBJ1-1 TRBV6-5 . TGTGCCAGCATACGCACTCCGAGGGCAACCGACGAAGCTTTCTTT CASIRTPRATDEAFF
. TRBJ1-1 TRBV15 TRBD1 TGTGCCACCAGCAGAGTTCAGGGGGTGAACACTGAAGCTTTCTTT CATSRVQGVNTEAFF
. TRBJ1-5 TRBV11-2 . TGTGCCAGCAGCTTAGATCGGAAGAGCAATCAGCCCCAGCATTTT CASSLDRKSNQPQHF
. TRBJ2-5 TRBV11-2 . TGTGCCAGCAGCAAGACCGACAGACACTACCAAGAGACCCAGTACTTC CASSKTDRHYQETQYF
. TRBJ2-7 TRBV3-1/TRBV3-2 . TGTGCCAGCAGCCAAGATTCAGATAGCGAGCAGTACTTC CASSQDSDSEQYF
. TRBJ2-7 TRBV9 . TGTGCCAGCAGCGTAGCCGCTAGCTTCTCCTACGAGCAGTACTTC CASSVAASFSYEQYF
. TRBJ2-1 TRBV29-1 TRBD2 TGCAGCGTTGAAGGGCTAGCGGGAGGGCCGTCAGCGTATGAGCAGTTCTTC CSVEGLAGGPSAYEQFF
once TRBJ1-5 TRBV6-5 . TGTGCCAGCAGTTACGATCATTATAGCAATCAGCCCCAGCATTTT CASSYDHYSNQPQHF
few TRBJ1-5 TRBV7-9 TRBD1 TGTGCCAGCAGTGGACAGGGCGCTCAGCCCCAGCATTTT CASSGQGAQPQHF
. TRBJ1-1 TRBV20-1 . TGCAGTGCTATGGATAACACTGAAGCTTTCTTT CSAMDNTEAFF
. TRBJ2-6 TRBV6-1 . TGTGCCAGCAGTGACAGGGTTTCCTCTGGGGCCAACGTCCTGACTTTC CASSDRVSSGANVLTF
. TRBJ1-1 TRBV29-1 TRBD1 TGCAGCGCGACAGGGGCGCGGGGCACTGAAGCTTTCTTT CSATGARGTEAFF
. TRBJ2-1 TRBV7-3 TRBD2 TGTGCCAGCAGCCCCCAGACTAGCTTCAATGAGCAGTTCTTC CASSPQTSFNEQFF
. TRBJ1-5 TRBV16 . TGTGCCAGCAGCCAGCGGTTATTACTCACGGGGTATAGCAATCAGCCCCAGCATTTT CASSQRLLLTGYSNQPQHF
. TRBJ1-1 TRBV5-1 TRBD1 TGCGCCAGCAGCTTGGAAGGGGGCGTCGTCACTGAAGCTTTCTTT CASSLEGGVVTEAFF
. TRBJ2-7 TRBV28 TRBD1 TGTGCCAGCAGTACCTGGGACAGGGGGCGCAGCGAGCAGTACTTC CASSTWDRGRSEQYF
. TRBJ1-5 TRBV2 . TGTGCCACTCAAAGGGGGGGACGGAATAGCAATCAGCCCCAGCATTTT CATQRGGRNSNQPQHF
. TRBJ2-3 TRBV5-1 TRBD2 TGCGCCAGCAGCTTATACGGGGGGAGCACAGATACGCAGTATTTT CASSLYGGSTDTQYF
. TRBJ2-7 TRBV10-2 . TGCGCCAGCAGTGATCGGGGAGGGGGCCGCTCCTACGAGCAGTACTTC CASSDRGGGRSYEQYF
. TRBJ1-2 TRBV3-1/TRBV3-2 . TGTGCCAGCAAGGCCGGGGTAGCTAGCTATGGCTACACCTTC CASKAGVASYGYTF
. TRBJ1-5 TRBV28 . TGTGCCAGCAGCCATTCATACCGGACAGCGGGTAGGCAGCCCCAGCATTTT CASSHSYRTAGRQPQHF
. TRBJ2-3 TRBV5-1 TRBD2 TGCGCCAGCAGCTTGACCGGACTAGCAGCTAGCACAGATACGCAGTATTTT CASSLTGLAASTDTQYF
. TRBJ1-1 TRBV19 . TGTGCCAGTAGTATTATTCTTCAGGGGTTGAACACTGAAGCTTTCTTT CASSIILQGLNTEAFF
. TRBJ2-3 TRBV29-1 . TGCAGCGTTCGGAGGGGGCTGTCAGATACGCAGTATTTT CSVRRGLSDTQYF
. TRBJ1-5 TRBV24-1 . TGTGCCACCAGTGATATTACACGTAGTCAGCCCCAGCATTTT CATSDITRSQPQHF
. TRBJ1-6 TRBV7-8 . TGTGCCAGCAGCCCAAGAAATTCACCCCTCCACTTT CASSPRNSPLHF
. TRBJ1-5 TRBV7-9 . TGTGCCAGCAGCTTGGGGGGATGGGGCCAGCCCCAGCATTTT CASSLGGWGQPQHF
. TRBJ1-1 TRBV29-1 . TGCAGCGTTGACTACGGGGGCGCAGACACTGAAGCTTTCTTT CSVDYGGADTEAFF
. TRBJ2-3 TRBV6-2/TRBV6-3 TRBD2 TGTGCCAGCAGTTACGGGCTAGCGGGAAATGTGGGGCCCCACACAGATACGCAGTATTTT CASSYGLAGNVGPHTDTQYF
. TRBJ2-7 TRBV7-2 TRBD2 TGTGCCAGCAGCTTAGTGGGGCTAGCGGGAGCCTACGAGCAGTACTTC CASSLVGLAGAYEQYF
. TRBJ1-3 TRBV30 . TGTGCCTGGAGTGTCCCCCTGAGCTCTGGAAACACCATATATTTT CAWSVPLSSGNTIYF
. TRBJ2-7 TRBV5-6 . TGTGCCAGCAGCCCCAGGGGCCGGAGCTCCTACGAGCAGTACTTC CASSPRGRSSYEQYF
. TRBJ1-5 TRBV28 . TGTGCCAGCAGTTTGATCACTCAGCCCCAGCATTTT CASSLITQPQHF
. TRBJ2-1 TRBV24-1 . TGTGCCACCAGTGTCGGAACGGGTCGCTCCTACAATGAGCAGTTCTTC CATSVGTGRSYNEQFF
once TRBJ1-2 TRBV30 . TGTGCCTGGAGTCCACCAGGCTGGGAAAACTATGGCTACACCTTC CAWSPPGWENYGYTF
once TRBJ2-5 TRBV28 TRBD2 TGTGCCAGCAGTGGGACTAGCGGGGGCAAAGAGACCCAGTACTTC CASSGTSGGKETQYF
. TRBJ1-2 TRBV6-1 . TGTGCCAGCAGATTATCTGGCTCGAACTATGGCTACACCTTC CASRLSGSNYGYTF
. TRBJ1-1 TRBV3-1/TRBV3-2 TRBD1 TGTGCCAGCAGCCGTGGGACAGGGGTAAACACTGAAGCTTTCTTT CASSRGTGVNTEAFF
. TRBJ2-5 TRBV5-4 TRBD2 TGTGCCAGCAGCCGGACTAGCGGGGGGGCCACTCGCTCAGAGACCCAGTACTTC CASSRTSGGATRSETQYF
. TRBJ1-2 TRBV19 . TGTGCCAGTAGTATGCGCCAGGGGAACTATGGCTACACCTTC CASSMRQGNYGYTF
. TRBJ1-4 TRBV10-3 . TGTGCCATCAGTGAACCGGCCAATGAAAAACTGTTTTTT CAISEPANEKLFF
. TRBJ1-1 TRBV7-9 . TGTGCCAGCAGCTTGGGGGGACCGATGAACACTGAAGCTTTCTTT CASSLGGPMNTEAFF
. TRBJ2-1 TRBV30 . TGTGCACACTCACAGGGGGGGTTTTCTAGAAGTGAGCAGTTCTTC CAHSQGGFSRSEQFF